This TCR beta chain is drawn from a study of shared clonotypes between healthy human individuals. This clone was counted a single time. What it binds is not known. Germline CDR1 and CDR2: MNHEY and SMNVEV (reference sequence). The CDR3 contains 16 residues. Trimming cost V 4 bases and J 0 bases; bases outside gene matches: 6. In the naive CD8 group, cells lacked CD45RO and were positively selected for CCR7, so terminally differentiated effector memory CD45RA+ cells were left out. TCRdb's table, derived via immunoSEQ multiplex PCR, lists solely in-frame clones and lacks some. Counted here are roughly 2,000,000 clones, about 95% occurring once; the ten biggest clones make up 0.9% to 1.5%. General study points: Non-shared clonotypes had lower generation probabilities than clonotypes shared by all four sorted-subset donors.

Sequenced sample: naive CD8+ T cells sorted from blood. The chain joins TRBV27 to TRBJ1-1, with 9 bases that match TRBD1. This TCR was sampled from a man younger than 30 in good health. This CDR3 reads CASSWDRENMNTEAFF. CDR3 DNA sequence: TGTGCCAGCAGTTGGGACAGGGAAAACATGAACACTGAAGCTTTCTTT.